The T cell receptor beta chain described here comes from a study of T cell repertoires in cytomegalovirus infection. TCRdb re-called the reads through MiXCR, storing one row per CDR3 protein. The sample yields about 100,000 distinct CDR3 sequences, 20% to 30% seen once. As to this clonotype: Its antigen is still unknown.

Trimming left V 5 bases short and J 6 bases short, with 12 bases between. Germline V lookup: CDR1 MDHEN, CDR2 SYDVKM. The CDR3 is 13 residues long. The study, taken as a whole, reports: Within the response measured ex vivo, HLA-C-restricted CMV-specific TCR beta clonotypes were dominant. Cumulative public TCR beta family frequency identified carriers of CMV plus the relevant HLA.

Sequencing was done on a sample of CD8+ T cells from PBMCs. The chain uses TRBV28 and TRBJ2-3, with D possibly matching TRBD2 (6 bases). This clonotype originated in a human donor in good health (CMV status not recorded). Some clones in this sample may be carry-over from other donors' samples. This CDR3 reads CASSPRLEDTQYF. The CDR3 coding sequence is TGTGCCAGCAGTCCCCGACTAGAGGATACGCAGTATTTT. Supplemented by reference TRBV28 and TRBJ2-3, the full variable domain reads DVKVTQSSRYLVKRTGEKVFLECVQDMDHENMFWYRQDPGLGLRLIYFSYDVKMKEKGDIPEGYSVSREKKERFSLILESASTNQTSMYLCASSPRLEDTQYFGPGTRLTVL.